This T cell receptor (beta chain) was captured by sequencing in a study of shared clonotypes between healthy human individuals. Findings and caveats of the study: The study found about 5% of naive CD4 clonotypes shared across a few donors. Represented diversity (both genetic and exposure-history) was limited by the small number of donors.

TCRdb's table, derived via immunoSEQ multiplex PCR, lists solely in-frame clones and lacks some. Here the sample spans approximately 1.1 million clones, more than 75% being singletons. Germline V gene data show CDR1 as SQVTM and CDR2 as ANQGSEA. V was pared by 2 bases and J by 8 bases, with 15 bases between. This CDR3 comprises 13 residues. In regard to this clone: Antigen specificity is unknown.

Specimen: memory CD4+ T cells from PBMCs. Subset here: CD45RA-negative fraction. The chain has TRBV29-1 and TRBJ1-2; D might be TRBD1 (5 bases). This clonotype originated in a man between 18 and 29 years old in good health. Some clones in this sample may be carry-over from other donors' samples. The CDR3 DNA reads TGCAGCGTTGAAAAAGACGGCAGGGACGGCTACACCTTC. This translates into CSVEKDGRDGYTF.